In this sample, the clone carrying this T cell receptor (beta chain) turned up many times. Compared with germline, one end of the junction differs, possibly owing to a read error. For TCRbeta, the library was prepared with unique molecular identifiers. TCRdb re-called the PCR reads through MiXCR, storing one row per CDR3 protein. The table records roughly 170,000 distinct CDR3 sequences, roughly 7.5% of them present only once. The sample originates from a study of T-cell reconstitution after alpha-beta-depleted transplantation in children. The germline CDR1 and CDR2 sequences are SQVTM and ANQGSEA. The CDR3 spans 12 residues.

V usage is TRBV29-1 and J usage is TRBJ1-1, with no clear D. The clonotype was recovered from a human donor who donated a stem cell graft to a child with Wiskott-Aldrich syndrome. This specimen consisted of PBMCs from the stem cell graft donor, obtained from the stem cell graft. CDR3 bases: TGCAGCGTTGAAATCCCACTGGCCTCAACCTCTTTT. It translates to CSVEIPLASTSF.